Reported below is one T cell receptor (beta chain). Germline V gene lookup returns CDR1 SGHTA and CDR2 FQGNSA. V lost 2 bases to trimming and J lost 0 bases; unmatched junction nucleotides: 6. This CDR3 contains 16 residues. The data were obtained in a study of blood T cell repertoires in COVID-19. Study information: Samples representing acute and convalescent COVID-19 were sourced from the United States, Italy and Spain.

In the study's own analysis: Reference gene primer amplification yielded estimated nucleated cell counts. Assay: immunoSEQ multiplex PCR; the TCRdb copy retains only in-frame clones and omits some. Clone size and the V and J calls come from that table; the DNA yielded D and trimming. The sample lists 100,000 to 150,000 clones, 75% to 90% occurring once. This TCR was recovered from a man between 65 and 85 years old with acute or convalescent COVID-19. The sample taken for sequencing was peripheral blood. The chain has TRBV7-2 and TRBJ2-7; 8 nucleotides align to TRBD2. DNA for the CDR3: TGTGCCAGCAGCTTATTGGCCGGGACTAGCTCCTACGAGCAGTACTTC. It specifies CASSLLAGTSSYEQYF. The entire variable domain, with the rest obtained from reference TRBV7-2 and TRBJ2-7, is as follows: GAGVSQSPSNKVTEKGKDVELRCDPISGHTALYWYRQSLGQGLEFLIYFQGNSAPDKSGLPSDRFSAERTGGSVSTLTIQRTQQEDSAVYLCASSLLAGTSSYEQYFGPGTRLTVT.